Listed below are T cell receptor beta chains from one sample, sequenced in a study of blood T cell repertoires in COVID-19. This table comes from immunoSEQ multiplex PCR, and its TCRdb copy is limited to in-frame clones, with some not included. The table lists 120,000 to 150,000 clones, about 84% of them singletons, with 5% in the top ten. The sequenced sample was peripheral blood. The receptor source for this set is a woman aged 45-60 years with acute or convalescent COVID-19. Each CDR3 is given with its conserved first and last residue. The order of the fields is clone size, J gene, V gene, D gene, CDR3 DNA, CDR3 protein. D genes are given only for firm matches. Clone size, where shown, is once, few, many, or a class for clones that have expanded.

size: .; J: TRBJ1-6; V: TRBV3-1/TRBV3-2; D: TRBD1; DNA: TGTGCCAGCAGCCCCCACCCGGGACAGAATAATTCACCCCTCCACTTT; CDR3: CASSPHPGQNNSPLHF
size: once; J: TRBJ2-5; V: TRBV28; D: TRBD1; DNA: TGTGCCAGCAGTCCAGGACAGGGGGCTGGTCAAGAGACCCAGTACTTC; CDR3: CASSPGQGAGQETQYF
size: medium-sized; J: TRBJ1-3; V: TRBV6-5; D: TRBD1; DNA: TGTGCCAGCAGTCAGGGGGACTCTGGAAACACCATATATTTT; CDR3: CASSQGDSGNTIYF
size: .; J: TRBJ1-1; V: TRBV3-1/TRBV3-2; D: .; DNA: TGTGCCAGCAGCCAAGATAACGAAGCAACTGAAGCTTTCTTT; CDR3: CASSQDNEATEAFF
size: .; J: TRBJ2-2; V: TRBV10-3; D: .; DNA: TGTGCCATCAGTGAGCTAGAGGACAGCACGAACACCGGGGAGCTGTTTTTT; CDR3: CAISELEDSTNTGELFF
size: .; J: TRBJ2-1; V: TRBV3-1/TRBV3-2; D: TRBD2; DNA: TGTGCCAGCAGCTCTGGGACTAGCGGGTTGAATGAGCAGTTCTTC; CDR3: CASSSGTSGLNEQFF
size: .; J: TRBJ2-1; V: TRBV9; D: .; DNA: TGTGCCAGCAGCGTAGCTACTAGGGACAATGAGCAGTTCTTC; CDR3: CASSVATRDNEQFF
size: .; J: TRBJ1-1; V: TRBV10-3; D: .; DNA: TGTGCCATCAGTGGGGACTCAAACACTGAAGCTTTCTTT; CDR3: CAISGDSNTEAFF
size: .; J: TRBJ1-5; V: TRBV12-2; D: .; DNA: TGTGCAAGTCGCGAAGGGGGTCACCGGGTTCCGAATCAGCCCCAGCATTTT; CDR3: CASREGGHRVPNQPQHF
size: .; J: TRBJ2-1; V: TRBV5-4; D: .; DNA: TGTGCCAGCAGCCCTACGAGTGATGAGCAGTTCTTC; CDR3: CASSPTSDEQFF